One sample yielded the 23 T cell receptor beta chains listed below, sequenced in a study of blood T cell repertoires in COVID-19. The table came from immunoSEQ multiplex PCR; TCRdb's copy has only in-frame clones and leaves some out. The sample includes about 20,000 clones, 91% of them seen just once. The sample taken for sequencing was peripheral blood. All receptors derive from a man in his 70s with active COVID-19.

The chain uses TRBV28 and TRBJ2-1, with D perhaps TRBD2 (6 bases). The CDR3 sequence is 13 residues long. V shed 4 bases and J shed 7 bases, with 11 bases lying between them. Germline-derived CDR1 and CDR2 are MDHEN and SYDVKM. The CDR3 is CASSSGLYNEQFF. DNA for the CDR3: TGTGCCAGCAGTTCGGGACTGTATAATGAGCAGTTCTTC.

This chain uses TRBV19 with TRBJ2-3, with 9 bases matching TRBD2. Germline CDR1 LNHDA, CDR2 SQIVND (reference sequence). V lost 3 bases, J lost 3 bases, and 4 bases stayed unmatched. This CDR3 comprises 15 residues. CDR3 in DNA: TGTGCCAGTAGTATTTTAAGCGGGGGGACAGATACGCAGTATTTT. Amino acids: CASSILSGGTDTQYF.

This chain links TRBV6-4 with TRBJ1-1; TRBD1 agrees at 9 bases. The V and J ends lost 6 bases and 4 bases, in that order; junction bases with no gene match: 6. Germline assignment: CDR1 MRHNA and CDR2 SNTAGT. The CDR3 extends over 14 amino acids. CDR3 region: CASRPGTGSTEAFF. The CDR3 DNA reads TGTGCCAGCAGACCCGGGACAGGGTCCACTGAAGCTTTCTTT.

This clone was detected only a few times. CDR3 residues: CASSLKYALAGVRGANVLTF. CDR3 DNA: TGTGCCAGCAGCTTAAAGTACGCTCTAGCGGGAGTTCGGGGGGCCAACGTCCTGACTTTC. V is TRBV7-8 and J is TRBJ2-6; 10 bases fit TRBD2. The length of the CDR3 is 20 residues. From germline, CDR1 is SGHVS and CDR2 FQNEAQ. The trim removed 2 bases at V and 4 bases at J, leaving 14 bases unmatched.

The chain combines TRBV29-1 with TRBJ1-2; tentatively, D is TRBD1 (5 bases). There are 10 residues in the CDR3. The V end was cut by 4 bases, the J end by 8 bases, with 8 bases between. Germline lookup yields CDR1 SQVTM and CDR2 ANQGSEA. CDR3 loop: CSVGGEGYTF. DNA of the CDR3: TGCAGCGTTGGGGGGGAGGGCTACACCTTC.

The chain combines TRBV7-8 with TRBJ2-5; TRBD1 is a possible D gene (7 bases). From germline, CDR1 is SGHVS and CDR2 FQNEAQ. This CDR3 is 15 amino acids long. The ends were cut back, 3 bases at V and 5 bases at J, with 16 bases in the middle. DNA for the CDR3: TGTGCCAGCAGCTTGGGACAGTGGGAGGTGGAGACCCAGTACTTC. Encoded protein: CASSLGQWEVETQYF.

The chain links TRBV11-1 to TRBJ2-3, with a possible D match to TRBD1 (6 bases). The length of the CDR3 is 15 residues. The germline V gene encodes CDR1 SGHAT and CDR2 FQDESV (reference sequence). V was pared by 2 bases and J by 4 bases, with 13 bases between. The CDR3 protein is CASSLRQGLADTQYF. The CDR3 DNA reads TGTGCCAGCAGCTTAAGGCAGGGGTTAGCAGATACGCAGTATTTT.

The chain combines TRBV19 with TRBJ1-2; D remains unclear. In germline, CDR1 is LNHDA, CDR2 SQIVND (reference sequence). Trimming removed 6 bases from V and 5 bases from J, with 13 bases in between. CDR3 length: 13 residues. The CDR3 protein is CASREPGLYGYTF. For the CDR3, the DNA is TGTGCCAGTAGAGAGCCAGGACTGTATGGCTACACCTTC.

The V call is TRBV5-1, the J call TRBJ2-7, with a possible D match to TRBD2 (6 bases). CDR1 is SGHRS, CDR2 YFSETQ, per germline. The germline V and J ends were trimmed by 0 bases and 6 bases, with 19 bases remaining between them. The CDR3 totals 16 residues. The chain's CDR3 is CASSLAAPSVAGEQYF. The CDR3, as DNA: TGCGCCAGCAGCTTGGCGGCTCCTAGCGTCGCGGGCGAGCAGTACTTC.

The chain joins TRBV3-1 (or the pseudogene TRBV3-2) to TRBJ1-6; D is perhaps TRBD1 (6 bases). This CDR3 contains 14 residues. Germline values: CDR1 LGHDT, CDR2 YNNKEL (reference sequence). Trimming cost V 0 bases and J 8 bases, with 8 bases left between them. CDR3 in DNA: TGTGCCAGCAGCCAAGAGGGGGCTCATTCACCCCTCCACTTT. Translated: CASSQEGAHSPLHF.

The chain is built from TRBV9 and TRBJ2-3, with TRBD2 identical over 13 bases. V dropped 0 bases and J dropped 4; count of bases not matched to a gene: 5. Germline V gene data show CDR1 as SGDLS and CDR2 as YYNGEE. This CDR3 region has 17 residues. The CDR3 DNA follows: TGTGCCAGCAGCGTAGGGAACGGACTAGCGGGGGCAGATACGCAGTATTTT. It is translated as CASSVGNGLAGADTQYF.

This clone was counted once. This rearrangement joins TRBV7-2 to TRBJ1-5; D is unresolved. Trimming took 4 bases from V and 6 from J, leaving 16 bases between them. Germline V lookup: CDR1 SGHTA, CDR2 FQGNSA. This CDR3 has 15 residues. CDR3 DNA sequence: TGTGCCAGCAGCTCGCGACAAACGGCAAGTCAGCCCCAGCATTTT. It codes for CASSSRQTASQPQHF.

This rearrangement joins TRBV30 to TRBJ1-6; D is undetermined. Trimming took off 1 base at V and 4 bases at J, with 8 bases between the two ends. The CDR3 is 14 amino acids. Germline V gives CDR1 GTSNPN, CDR2 SVGIG (reference sequence). Here the CDR3 DNA reads TGTGCCTGGAGTGGGAAACAGTATAATTCACCCCTCCACTTT. This codes for CAWSGKQYNSPLHF.

The CDR3 region is CSVEVASGGALNEQFF. CDR3 sequence (DNA): TGCAGCGTTGAAGTGGCTAGCGGGGGGGCTCTCAATGAGCAGTTCTTC. This chain joins TRBV29-1 and TRBJ2-1, with TRBD2 identical over 12 bases. After removal of 1 base from V and 6 bases from J, the junction contained 7 bases not matched to a gene. Germline V gene data show CDR1 as SQVTM and CDR2 as ANQGSEA. CDR3 length equals 16 residues.

The rearrangement joins TRBV2 to TRBJ1-5, with a possible D match to TRBD1 (6 bases). Per germline, CDR1 SNHLY and CDR2 FYNNEI. The CDR3 is 13 residues long. V lost 4 bases and J lost 4, with 8 bases in between. For the CDR3, the DNA is TGTGCCAGCAGTGGACAGGTAAATCAGCCCCAGCATTTT. This gives the protein CASSGQVNQPQHF.

A single count supports this clone. V gene TRBV10-3 combines with J gene TRBJ2-1, with 11 bases identical to TRBD2. This CDR3 region has 14 residues. The ends lost 7 bases at V and 5 bases at J; junction bases unmatched: 4. Germline V gene data show CDR1 as ENHRY and CDR2 as SYGVKD. The CDR3 protein is CAITPGLADNEQFF. CDR3 nucleotide sequence: TGTGCCATCACCCCGGGACTAGCGGACAATGAGCAGTTCTTC.

The chain joins TRBV28 to TRBJ1-2, with a possible D match to TRBD1 (6 bases). Germline V lookup: CDR1 MDHEN, CDR2 SYDVKM. This CDR3 is built from 15 residues. Trimming pared 4 bases from V and 4 bases from J, leaving 16 bases between. The CDR3 DNA sequence: TGTGCCAGCAGTTCACTCAGGACAGACAGCTATGGCTACACCTTC. This codes for CASSSLRTDSYGYTF.

The chain links TRBV5-3 to TRBJ2-3; no reliable D call. TRBV5-3 has ORF status, its function being uncertain. The CDR3 contains 16 residues. The V gene lost 4 bases and the J gene lost 2 bases, with 17 bases spanning the gap. In DNA, the CDR3 is TGTGCCAGAAGCACTGGCCCGCCACAGATCACAGATACGCAGTATTTT. Its translation is CARSTGPPQITDTQYF.

The genes are TRBV14 and TRBJ2-1; D not certain. Germline V lookup: CDR1 SGHDN, CDR2 FVKESK. The V gene lost 1 base and the J gene lost 16 bases, with 17 bases spanning the gap. This CDR3 contains 13 residues. The CDR3 bases are TGTGCCAGCAGCCAAGGTGGTACTAACACGCCCTTCTTC. This codes for CASSQGGTNTPFF.

The genes are TRBV19 and TRBJ1-2; D unclear. Trimming left V 4 bases short and J 0 bases short, with 12 bases between. The CDR3 spans 15 residues. Germline-derived CDR1 and CDR2 are LNHDA and SQIVND (reference sequence). The CDR3 DNA reads TGTGCCAGTAGTAACCCCAGGAAACCTAACTATGGCTACACCTTC. Protein: CASSNPRKPNYGYTF.

This rearrangement joins TRBV9 to TRBJ1-6; unclear D gene. Germline V CDR1 and CDR2: SGDLS, YYNGEE. The CDR3 is made up of 15 amino acids. The V and J ends lost 2 bases and 7 bases respectively, with 13 bases between them. The CDR3 DNA reads as TGTGCCAGCAGCGTTTCTTTACGAGAAAATTCACCCCTCCACTTT. Amino acid sequence: CASSVSLRENSPLHF.

The genes are TRBV7-9 and TRBJ2-6; possibly TRBD2 for D (5 bases). Per germline, CDR1 SEHNR and CDR2 FQNEAQ (reference sequence). This CDR3 contains 14 residues. Trimming shortened V by 11 bases and J by 4 bases, and 15 bases separated the two germline ends. The CDR3 spells CAREEEDGANVLTF. CDR3 nucleotide sequence: TGTGCCCGCGAGGAGGAGGACGGGGCCAACGTCCTGACTTTC. Full variable domain (rest looked up from reference TRBV7-9 and TRBJ2-6): DTGVSQNPRHKITKRGQNVTFRCDPISEHNRLYWYRQTLGQGPEFLTYFQNEAQLEKSRLLSDRFSAERPKGSFSTLEIQRTEQGDSAMYLCAREEEDGANVLTFGAGSRLTVL.

J is TRBJ2-5 and V is TRBV25-1, with a weak D call TRBD1 (5 bases). Trimming removed 1 base from V and 1 base from J, with 10 bases in between. This CDR3 contains 15 residues. Germline CDR1 is MGHDK and CDR2 is SYGVNS. This CDR3 reads CASSEFRASQETQYF. The CDR3 DNA is TGTGCCAGCAGTGAATTCAGGGCTAGCCAAGAGACCCAGTACTTC.